This TCR beta chain came from a study of blood T cell repertoires in COVID-19. Study information: In each case, the material was cDNA or gDNA derived from T cells, B-cell-depleted T cells, or PBMCs.

Enrollees, roughly 18 to 90 years old, lived in approximately 25 US areas. Within 2 weeks of study entry, exposed participants had contacted a PCR-confirmed or clinician-diagnosed COVID-19 case. The CDR3 is made up of 14 amino acids. Germline V gives CDR1 MDHEN, CDR2 SYDVKM. V lost 1 base to trimming and J lost 8 bases; unmatched junction nucleotides: 3. In the study's own analysis: Nucleated cell number was recorded as an estimate derived from reference gene primer amplification. Measured with immunoSEQ multiplex PCR; TCRdb has only the in-frame clones, and not every one. Clone size and V and J calls were adopted from that table, with D and trimming inferred from the DNA. Seen here are fewer than 350,000 clones, 75% to 90% observed once, and the top ten hold around 1.8%.

V usage is TRBV28 and J usage is TRBJ1-4, with TRBD1 matching 8 bases. This clonotype was obtained from a woman aged 30 to 39 who had been exposed to COVID-19. Sequencing input: PBMCs or T cells enriched from blood (not recorded which). CDR3 in DNA: TGTGCCAGCAGTTTATCGGCAGGGGGCGAAAAACTGTTTTTT. It encodes CASSLSAGGEKLFF.